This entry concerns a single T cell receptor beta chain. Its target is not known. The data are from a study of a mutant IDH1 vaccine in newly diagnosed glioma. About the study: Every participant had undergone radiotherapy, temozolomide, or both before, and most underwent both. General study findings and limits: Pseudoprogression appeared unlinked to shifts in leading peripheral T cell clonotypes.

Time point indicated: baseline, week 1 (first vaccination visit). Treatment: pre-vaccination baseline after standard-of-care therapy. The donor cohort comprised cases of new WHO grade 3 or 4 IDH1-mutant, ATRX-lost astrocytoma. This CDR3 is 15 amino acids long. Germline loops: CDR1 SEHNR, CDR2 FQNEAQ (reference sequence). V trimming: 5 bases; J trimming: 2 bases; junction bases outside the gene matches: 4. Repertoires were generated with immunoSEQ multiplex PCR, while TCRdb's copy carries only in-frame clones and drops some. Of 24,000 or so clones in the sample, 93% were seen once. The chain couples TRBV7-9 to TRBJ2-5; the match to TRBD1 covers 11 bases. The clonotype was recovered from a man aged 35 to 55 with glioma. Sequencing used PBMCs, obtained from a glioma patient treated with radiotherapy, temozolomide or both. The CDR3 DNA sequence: TGTGCCAGCAGCAATGGGACAGGGGGTCAAGAGACCCAGTACTTC. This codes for CASSNGTGGQETQYF.